This T cell receptor (beta chain) was identified in a study of Graves' ophthalmopathy and Graves' hyperthyroidism. The CDR3 contains 13 residues. From germline, CDR1 is MNHEY and CDR2 SVGAGI. V lost 6 bases, J lost 8 bases, and 16 bases lay in between. General observations from the study: In blood, most expanded thyroid clonotypes above 0.001 frequency were also detected.

This clonotype was detected ten times or more. Its matching antigen is unknown. Amplification of TCR beta CDR3 regions used RNA transcripts. An initial RT-PCR round employing HTBI primers preceded a second-round multiplex PCR. One entry per CDR3 protein, called by TCRdb with MiXCR from the multiplex PCR reads. The repertoire includes some 360,000 distinct CDR3 sequences, roughly a sixth of them detected once, and 2.4% sits in the top ten. This TCR was recovered from an adult woman with stable Graves' hyperthyroidism. The sample comprised peripheral blood. The chain uses TRBV6-5 and TRBJ1-2; a weak D match, TRBD1 (5 bases). Here the CDR3 reads CASRLRTFWGYTF. As DNA, the CDR3 is TGTGCCAGCAGATTACGGACATTCTGGGGCTACACCTTC.